The rows below give T cell receptor beta chains drawn from one sample of a study of cytomegalovirus exposure and HLA in healthy donors. Profiled with immunoSEQ multiplex PCR; TCRdb holds only in-frame clones, not every one. The table shows around 180,000 clones, with about 88% occurring only once. Sequencing input: PBMCs. These TCRs come from a girl younger than two in good health and CMV-seronegative. Both conserved end residues are part of each CDR3. Fields, in order: J gene, CDR3 length, V gene, clone size, D gene, CDR3 protein, CDR3 DNA. The D gene is left open where the match is weak. Clone size is stated in some rows and not others, as once, few, many or a class when expanded.

>TRBJ2-2|17|TRBV7-2|-|TRBD2
CASSLVPGGPNTGELFF
TGTGCCAGCAGCTTAGTACCGGGAGGGCCGAACACCGGGGAGCTGTTTTTT
>TRBJ2-3|13|TRBV30|once|-
CAWSVDNTDTQYF
TGTGCCTGGAGTGTGGACAACACAGATACGCAGTATTTT
>TRBJ2-6|15|TRBV14|-|-
CASSWGDFGANVLTF
TGTGCCAGCAGCTGGGGGGACTTTGGGGCCAACGTCCTGACTTTC
>TRBJ2-3|11|TRBV19|-|-
CASSTFDTQYF
TGTGCCAGTAGTACCTTCGATACGCAGTATTTT
>TRBJ2-3|15|TRBV27|few|-
CASSFSPERPDTQYF
TGTGCCAGCAGTTTCTCCCCCGAGCGCCCGGATACGCAGTATTTT
>TRBJ2-7|13|TRBV29-1|-|-
CSVVGVPSYEQYF
TGCAGCGTTGTAGGGGTCCCCTCCTACGAGCAGTACTTC
>TRBJ2-3|12|TRBV9|-|-
CVSSVDEDTQYF
TGTGTCAGCAGCGTAGACGAGGATACGCAGTATTTT
>TRBJ2-7|16|TRBV27|-|-
CASSLRMAAEDYEQYF
TGTGCCAGCAGTTTGAGGATGGCGGCAGAAGACTACGAGCAGTACTTC
>TRBJ2-3|14|TRBV14|once|-
CASSHRLRTDTQYF
TGTGCCAGCAGCCACAGGCTCCGCACAGATACGCAGTATTTT
>TRBJ2-2|17|TRBV10-3|-|-
CAISESGRGANTGELFF
TGTGCCATCAGTGAGTCGGGAAGGGGCGCGAACACCGGGGAGCTGTTTTTT
>TRBJ2-1|18|TRBV5-4|few|TRBD2
CASSPQLGLAGIGNEQFF
TGTGCCAGCAGCCCACAACTCGGACTAGCGGGAATTGGCAATGAGCAGTTCTTC
>TRBJ2-7|15|TRBV4-3|-|-
CANPALGQLPYEQYF
TGCGCCAATCCTGCGTTGGGGCAGCTCCCCTACGAGCAGTACTTC
>TRBJ2-3|17|TRBV19|-|TRBD2
CASSIGLAGGFTDTQYF
TGTGCCAGTAGTATTGGACTAGCGGGAGGCTTCACAGATACGCAGTATTTT
>TRBJ1-5|13|TRBV10-3|-|-
CAISGGSNQPQHF
TGTGCCATCAGTGGTGGCAGCAATCAGCCCCAGCATTTT
>TRBJ2-1|16|TRBV4-3|-|TRBD2
CASSQDSGRAYNEQFF
TGCGCCAGCAGCCAAGATAGCGGGAGGGCCTACAATGAGCAGTTCTTC
>TRBJ1-2|13|TRBV7-9|-|-
CASSLSRDYGYTF
TGTGCCAGCAGCTTAAGTCGAGACTATGGCTACACCTTC
>TRBJ1-4|15|TRBV19|few|TRBD1
CASSFGDRENEKLFF
TGTGCCAGTAGTTTTGGGGACAGGGAGAATGAAAAACTGTTTTTT
>TRBJ1-4|14|TRBV6-5|-|TRBD1
CASTPAGGNEKLFF
TGTGCCAGCACCCCTGCAGGGGGTAATGAAAAACTGTTTTTT
>TRBJ2-4|13|TRBV2|-|-
CASSEGIRYIQYF
TGTGCCAGCAGCGAAGGCATCAGGTACATTCAGTACTTC
>TRBJ2-7|15|TRBV7-2|-|TRBD2
CASSPTGLGAYEQYF
TGTGCCAGCAGCCCAACGGGACTAGGGGCCTACGAGCAGTACTTC
>TRBJ1-6|14|TRBV19|-|-
CASSSGTYNSPLHF
TGTGCCAGTAGCTCCGGGACCTATAATTCACCCCTCCACTTT
>TRBJ2-2|13|TRBV5-4|-|TRBD2
CASSSYGSGGLFF
TGTGCCAGCAGCTCCTACGGAAGCGGGGGGCTGTTTTTT
>TRBJ2-5|10|TRBV20-1|-|-
CSARRETQYF
TGCAGTGCCCGGCGGGAGACCCAGTACTTC
>TRBJ1-2|14|TRBV2|-|-
CASSVETDNYGYTF
TGTGCCAGCAGTGTCGAAACAGATAACTATGGCTACACCTTC
>TRBJ2-4|15|TRBV4-1|once|TRBD2
CASSPSGGRRDIQYF
TGCGCCAGCAGCCCCAGCGGGGGGAGAAGGGACATTCAGTACTTC
>TRBJ2-4|19|TRBV10-3|-|TRBD2
CAISESASGGADIKNIQYF
TGTGCCATCAGTGAGTCGGCTAGCGGGGGGGCCGATATAAAAAACATTCAGTACTTC
>TRBJ1-2|12|TRBV5-1|-|TRBD1
CASSDDRGGYTF
TGCGCCAGCAGCGACGACAGGGGTGGCTACACCTTC
>TRBJ1-2|14|TRBV7-9|-|TRBD1
CASSPTGANYGYTF
TGTGCCAGCAGTCCGACAGGGGCCAACTATGGCTACACCTTC
>TRBJ2-5|14|TRBV5-4|once|-
CASSRKGVQETQYF
TGTGCCAGCAGCCGCAAGGGGGTCCAAGAGACCCAGTACTTC
>TRBJ2-3|15|TRBV18|-|-
CASSAPTDWADTQYF
TGTGCCAGCTCAGCTCCCACGGACTGGGCAGATACGCAGTATTTT
>TRBJ2-5|12|TRBV6-5|-|-
CASSTGVETQYF
TGTGCCAGCAGTACGGGAGTAGAGACCCAGTACTTC
>TRBJ2-7|13|TRBV4-2|-|-
CASSRSGAREQYF
TGTGCCAGCAGTCGATCAGGGGCGCGCGAGCAGTACTTC
>TRBJ2-3|13|TRBV7-2|few|-
CASSLLLAPTQYF
TGTGCCAGCAGCTTATTATTAGCACCAACGCAGTATTTT
>TRBJ2-1|15|TRBV7-3|-|TRBD2
CASSLGTSSYNEQFF
TGTGCCAGCAGCTTAGGGACTAGCTCCTACAATGAGCAGTTCTTC
>TRBJ2-5|14|TRBV10-3|-|-
CAIRGGEAGETQYF
TGTGCCATCAGGGGCGGGGAGGCGGGAGAGACCCAGTACTTC
>TRBJ2-5|16|TRBV7-8|-|-
CASSLARVPTRETQYF
TGTGCCAGCAGCTTAGCGAGGGTACCGACGAGGGAGACCCAGTACTTC
>TRBJ1-5|12|TRBV7-9|-|-
CASSLINQPQHF
TGTGCCAGCAGCTTAATAAATCAGCCCCAGCATTTT
>TRBJ1-3|15|TRBV18|-|TRBD1
CASSPRGTGGNTIYF
TGTGCCAGCTCACCGCGCGGGACAGGGGGAAACACCATATATTTT
>TRBJ2-5|16|TRBV7-9|-|TRBD2
CTSSRQTSGGEETQYF
TGTACCAGCAGTCGCCAGACTAGCGGGGGGGAAGAGACCCAGTACTTC
>TRBJ2-1|15|TRBV5-4|-|TRBD2
CASSSSGGFYNEQFF
TGTGCCAGCAGCAGCAGCGGGGGGTTCTACAATGAGCAGTTCTTC
>TRBJ2-3|16|TRBV9|-|-
CASSVGVWRATDTQYF
TGTGCCAGCAGCGTAGGGGTGTGGCGGGCCACAGATACGCAGTATTTT
>TRBJ1-2|15|TRBV6-1|-|-
CASSDYWRANYGYTF
TGTGCCAGCAGTGACTATTGGAGGGCTAACTATGGCTACACCTTC
>TRBJ2-1|15|TRBV5-6|-|TRBD2
CASSLGLAVFNEQFF
TGTGCCAGCAGCTTGGGACTAGCGGTCTTCAATGAGCAGTTCTTC